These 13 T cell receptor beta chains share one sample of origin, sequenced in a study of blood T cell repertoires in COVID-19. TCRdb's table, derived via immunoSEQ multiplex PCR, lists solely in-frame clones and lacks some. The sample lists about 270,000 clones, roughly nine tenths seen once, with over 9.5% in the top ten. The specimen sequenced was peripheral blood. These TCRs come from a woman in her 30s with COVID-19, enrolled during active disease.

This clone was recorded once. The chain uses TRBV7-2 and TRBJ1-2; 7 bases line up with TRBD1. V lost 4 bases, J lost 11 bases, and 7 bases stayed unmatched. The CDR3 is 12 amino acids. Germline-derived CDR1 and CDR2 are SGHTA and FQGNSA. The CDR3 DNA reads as TGTGCCAGCAGCTACAGGGCCAGGGGGTACACCTTC. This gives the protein CASSYRARGYTF.

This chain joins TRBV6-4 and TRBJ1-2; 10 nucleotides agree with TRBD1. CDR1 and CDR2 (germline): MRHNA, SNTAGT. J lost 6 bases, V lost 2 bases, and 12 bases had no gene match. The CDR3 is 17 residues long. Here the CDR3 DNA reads TGTGCCAGCAGTGACCCTTCCTTGACAGGGGGCCTCGATGGCTACACCTTC. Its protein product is CASSDPSLTGGLDGYTF.

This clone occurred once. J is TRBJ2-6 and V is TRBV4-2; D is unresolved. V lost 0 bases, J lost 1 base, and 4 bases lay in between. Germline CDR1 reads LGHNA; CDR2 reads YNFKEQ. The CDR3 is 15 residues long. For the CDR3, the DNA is TGTGCCAGCAGCCAAGACTTTTCTGGGGCCAACGTCCTGACTTTC. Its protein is CASSQDFSGANVLTF.

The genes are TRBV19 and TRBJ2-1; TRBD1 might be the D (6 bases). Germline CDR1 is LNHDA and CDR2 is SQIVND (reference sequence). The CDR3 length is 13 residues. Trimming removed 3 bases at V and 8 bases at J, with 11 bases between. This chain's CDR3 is CASSMVGGHEQFF. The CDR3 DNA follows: TGTGCCAGTAGTATGGTAGGGGGTCATGAGCAGTTCTTC.

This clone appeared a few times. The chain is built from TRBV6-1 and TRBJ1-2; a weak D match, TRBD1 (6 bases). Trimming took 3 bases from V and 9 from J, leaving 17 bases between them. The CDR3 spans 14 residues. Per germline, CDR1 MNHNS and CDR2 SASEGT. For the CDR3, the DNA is TGTGCCAGCAGTGATACAGGGTTCATAAAAAGCTACACCTTC. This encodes CASSDTGFIKSYTF.

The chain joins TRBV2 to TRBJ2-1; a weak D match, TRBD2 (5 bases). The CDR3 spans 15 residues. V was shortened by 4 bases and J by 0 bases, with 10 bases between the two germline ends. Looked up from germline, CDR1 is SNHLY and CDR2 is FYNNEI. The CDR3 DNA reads TGTGCCAGCAGTGGCGGGCCCGACTCCTACAATGAGCAGTTCTTC. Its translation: CASSGGPDSYNEQFF. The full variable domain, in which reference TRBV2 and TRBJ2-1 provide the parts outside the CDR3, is EPEVTQTPSHQVTQMGQEVILRCVPISNHLYFYWYRQILGQKVEFLVSFYNNEISEKSEIFDDQFSVERPDGSNFTLKIRSTKLEDSAMYFCASSGGPDSYNEQFFGPGTRLTVL.

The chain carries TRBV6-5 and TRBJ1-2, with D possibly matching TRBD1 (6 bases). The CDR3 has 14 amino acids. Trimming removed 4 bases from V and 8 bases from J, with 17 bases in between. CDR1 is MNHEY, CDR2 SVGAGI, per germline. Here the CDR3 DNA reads TGTGCCAGCAGTTTCTACAGGGCCGGGGAAGGCTACACCTTC. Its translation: CASSFYRAGEGYTF.

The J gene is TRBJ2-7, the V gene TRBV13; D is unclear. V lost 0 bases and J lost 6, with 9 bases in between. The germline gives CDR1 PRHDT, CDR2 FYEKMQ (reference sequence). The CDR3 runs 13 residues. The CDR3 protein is CASSLGLFREQYF. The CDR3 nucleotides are TGTGCCAGCAGCTTAGGCCTTTTTCGCGAGCAGTACTTC. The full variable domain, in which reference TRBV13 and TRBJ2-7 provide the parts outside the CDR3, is AAGVIQSPRHLIKEKRETATLKCYPIPRHDTVYWYQQGPGQDPQFLISFYEKMQSDKGSIPDRFSAQQFSDYHSELNMSSLELGDSALYFCASSLGLFREQYFGPGTRLTVT.

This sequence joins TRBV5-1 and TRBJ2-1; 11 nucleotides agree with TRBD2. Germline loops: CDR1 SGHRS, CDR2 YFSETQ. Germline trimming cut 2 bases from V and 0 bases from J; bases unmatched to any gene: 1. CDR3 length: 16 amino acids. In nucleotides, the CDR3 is TGCGCCAGCAGCTTACTAGCGGGGGCCTCCTACAATGAGCAGTTCTTC. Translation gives CASSLLAGASYNEQFF.

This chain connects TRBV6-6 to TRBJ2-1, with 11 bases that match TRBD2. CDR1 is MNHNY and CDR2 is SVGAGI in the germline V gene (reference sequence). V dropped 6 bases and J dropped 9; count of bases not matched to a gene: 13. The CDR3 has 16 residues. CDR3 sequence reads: CASRDPSGGPGGEQFF. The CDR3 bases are TGTGCCAGCAGGGACCCTAGCGGGGGGCCAGGCGGTGAGCAGTTCTTC.

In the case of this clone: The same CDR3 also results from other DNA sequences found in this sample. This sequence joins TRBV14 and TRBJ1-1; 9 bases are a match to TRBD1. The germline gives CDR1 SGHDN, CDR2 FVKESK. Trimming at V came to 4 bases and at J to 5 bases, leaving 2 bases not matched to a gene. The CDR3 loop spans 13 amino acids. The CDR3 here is CASSLGQGTEAFF. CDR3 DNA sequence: TGTGCCAGCAGCCTGGGACAGGGTACTGAAGCTTTCTTT.

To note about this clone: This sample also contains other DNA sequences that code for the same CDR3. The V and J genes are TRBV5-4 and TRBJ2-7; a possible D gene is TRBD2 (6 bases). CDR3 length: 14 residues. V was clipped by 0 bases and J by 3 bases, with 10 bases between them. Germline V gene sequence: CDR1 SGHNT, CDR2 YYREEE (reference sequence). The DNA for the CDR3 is TGTGCCAGCAGCTTGGGGCAGGGAGGCTACGAGCAGTACTTC. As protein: CASSLGQGGYEQYF.

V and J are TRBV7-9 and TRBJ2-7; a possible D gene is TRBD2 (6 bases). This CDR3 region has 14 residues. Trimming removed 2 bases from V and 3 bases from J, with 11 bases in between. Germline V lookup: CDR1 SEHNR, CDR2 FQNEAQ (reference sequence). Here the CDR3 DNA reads TGTGCCAGCAGCTTAATGGAGGGCAACTACGAGCAGTACTTC. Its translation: CASSLMEGNYEQYF.